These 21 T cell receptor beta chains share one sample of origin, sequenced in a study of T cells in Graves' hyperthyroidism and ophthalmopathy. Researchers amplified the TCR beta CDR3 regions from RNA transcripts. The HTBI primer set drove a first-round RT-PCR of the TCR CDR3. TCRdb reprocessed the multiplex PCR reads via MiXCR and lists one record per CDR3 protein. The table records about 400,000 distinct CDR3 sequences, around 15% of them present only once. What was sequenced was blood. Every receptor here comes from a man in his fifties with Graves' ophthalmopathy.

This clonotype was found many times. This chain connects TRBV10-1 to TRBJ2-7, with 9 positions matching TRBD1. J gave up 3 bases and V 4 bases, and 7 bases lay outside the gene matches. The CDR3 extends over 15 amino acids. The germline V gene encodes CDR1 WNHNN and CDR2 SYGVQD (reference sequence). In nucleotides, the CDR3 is TGCGCCAGCAGTGCCTCCGGGACAGGGATCTACGAGCAGTACTTC. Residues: CASSASGTGIYEQYF.

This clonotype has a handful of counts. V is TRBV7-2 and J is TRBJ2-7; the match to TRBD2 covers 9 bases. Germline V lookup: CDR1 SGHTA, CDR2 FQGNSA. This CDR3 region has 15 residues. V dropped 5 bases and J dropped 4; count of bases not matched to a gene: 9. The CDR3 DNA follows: TGTGCCAGCAGCGCGTCTAGCGGGGCGCGATACGAGCAGTACTTC. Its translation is CASSASSGARYEQYF.

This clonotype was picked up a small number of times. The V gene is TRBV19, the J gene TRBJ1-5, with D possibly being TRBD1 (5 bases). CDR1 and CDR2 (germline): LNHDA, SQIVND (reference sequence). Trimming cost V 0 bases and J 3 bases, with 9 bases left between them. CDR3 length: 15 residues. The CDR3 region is CASSIEGGINQPQHF. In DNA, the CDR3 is TGTGCCAGTAGTATAGAGGGGGGTATCAATCAGCCCCAGCATTTT.

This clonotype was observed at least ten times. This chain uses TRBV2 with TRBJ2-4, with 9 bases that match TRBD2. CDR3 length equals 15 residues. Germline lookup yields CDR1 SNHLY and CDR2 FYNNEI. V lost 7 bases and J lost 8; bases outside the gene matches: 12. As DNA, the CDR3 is TGTGCCAGCACCCGATCTGCGGGAGGGCGGGACATTCAGTACTTC. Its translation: CASTRSAGGRDIQYF.

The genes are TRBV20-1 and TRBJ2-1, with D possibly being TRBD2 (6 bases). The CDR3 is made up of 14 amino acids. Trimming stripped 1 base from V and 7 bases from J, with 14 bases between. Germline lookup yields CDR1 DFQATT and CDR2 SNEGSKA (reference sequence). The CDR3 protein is CSARVRTKVNEQFF. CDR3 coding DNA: TGCAGTGCTAGAGTAAGGACTAAAGTAAATGAGCAGTTCTTC.

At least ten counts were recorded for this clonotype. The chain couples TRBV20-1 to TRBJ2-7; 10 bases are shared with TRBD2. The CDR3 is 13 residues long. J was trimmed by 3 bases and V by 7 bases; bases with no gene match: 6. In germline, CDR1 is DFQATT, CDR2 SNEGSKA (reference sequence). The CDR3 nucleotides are TGCAGTGTAAAAGCGGGAGGGAACTACGAGCAGTACTTC. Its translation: CSVKAGGNYEQYF.

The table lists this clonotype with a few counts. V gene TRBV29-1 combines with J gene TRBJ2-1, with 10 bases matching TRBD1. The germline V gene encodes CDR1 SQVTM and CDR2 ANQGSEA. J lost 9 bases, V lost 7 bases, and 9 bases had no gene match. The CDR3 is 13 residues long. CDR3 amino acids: CSAGGDRGSEQFF. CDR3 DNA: TGCAGCGCTGGGGGGGACAGGGGCTCTGAGCAGTTCTTC.

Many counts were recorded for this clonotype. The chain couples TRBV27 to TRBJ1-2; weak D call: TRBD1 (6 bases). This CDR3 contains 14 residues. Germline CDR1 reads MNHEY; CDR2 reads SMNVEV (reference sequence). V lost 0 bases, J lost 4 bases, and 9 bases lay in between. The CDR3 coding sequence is TGTGCCAGCAGTTTATCCGGGACAAGCTATGGCTACACCTTC. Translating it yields CASSLSGTSYGYTF.

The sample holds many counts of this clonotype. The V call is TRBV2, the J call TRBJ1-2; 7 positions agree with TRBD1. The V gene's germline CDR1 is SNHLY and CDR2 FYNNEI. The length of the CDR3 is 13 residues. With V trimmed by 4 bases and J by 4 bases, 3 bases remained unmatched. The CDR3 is CASSGGTVYGYTF. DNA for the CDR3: TGTGCCAGCAGTGGAGGGACAGTCTATGGCTACACCTTC.

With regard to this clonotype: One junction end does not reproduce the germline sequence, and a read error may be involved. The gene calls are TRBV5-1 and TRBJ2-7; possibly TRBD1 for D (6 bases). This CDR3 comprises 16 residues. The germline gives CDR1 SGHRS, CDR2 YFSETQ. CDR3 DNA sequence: TGCGCCAGCAGCAAGGACCTGAGGGGGAAAGGCCACGAGCAGTGCTTC. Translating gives CASSKDLRGKGHEQCF.

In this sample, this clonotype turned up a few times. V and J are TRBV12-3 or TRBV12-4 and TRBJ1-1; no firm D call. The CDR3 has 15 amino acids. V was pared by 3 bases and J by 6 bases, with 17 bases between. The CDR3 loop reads CASSFLGFSLPEAFF. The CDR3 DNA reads TGTGCCAGCAGTTTTCTTGGTTTTTCCCTACCTGAAGCTTTCTTT.

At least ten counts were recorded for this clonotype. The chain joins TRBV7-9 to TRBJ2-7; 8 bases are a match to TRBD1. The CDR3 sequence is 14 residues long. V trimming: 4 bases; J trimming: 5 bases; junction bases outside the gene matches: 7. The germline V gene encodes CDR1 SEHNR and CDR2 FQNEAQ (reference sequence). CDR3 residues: CASSSPDRGHEQYF. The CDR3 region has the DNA TGTGCCAGCAGCTCCCCCGACAGGGGTCACGAGCAGTACTTC.

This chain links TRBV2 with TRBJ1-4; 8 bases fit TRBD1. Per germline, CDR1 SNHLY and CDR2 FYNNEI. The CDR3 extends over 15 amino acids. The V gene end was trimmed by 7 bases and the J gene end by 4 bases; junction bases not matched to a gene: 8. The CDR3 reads CASKEVGQDNEKLFF. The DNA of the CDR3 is TGTGCCAGCAAAGAGGTGGGACAGGATAATGAAAAACTGTTTTTT.

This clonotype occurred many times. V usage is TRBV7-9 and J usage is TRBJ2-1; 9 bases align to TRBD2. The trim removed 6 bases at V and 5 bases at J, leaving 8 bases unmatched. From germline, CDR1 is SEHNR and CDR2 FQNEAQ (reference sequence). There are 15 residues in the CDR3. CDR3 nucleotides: TGTGCCAGCAGGAAGAGCGGGAGGACCCACAATGAGCAGTTCTTC. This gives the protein CASRKSGRTHNEQFF.

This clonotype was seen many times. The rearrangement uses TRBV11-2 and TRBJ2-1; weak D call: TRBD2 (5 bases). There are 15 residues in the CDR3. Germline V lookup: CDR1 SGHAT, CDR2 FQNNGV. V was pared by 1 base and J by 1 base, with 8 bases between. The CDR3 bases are TGTGCCAGCAGCTTAGTGGCGGGTTCCTACAATGAGCAGTTCTTC. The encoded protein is CASSLVAGSYNEQFF.

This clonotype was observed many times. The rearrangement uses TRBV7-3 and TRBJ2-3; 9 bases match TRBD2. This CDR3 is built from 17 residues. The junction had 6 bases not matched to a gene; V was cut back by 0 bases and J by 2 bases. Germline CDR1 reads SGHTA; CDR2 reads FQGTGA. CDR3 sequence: CASSLTWASGNTDTQYF. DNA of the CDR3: TGTGCCAGCAGCTTAACGTGGGCTAGCGGGAACACAGATACGCAGTATTTT.

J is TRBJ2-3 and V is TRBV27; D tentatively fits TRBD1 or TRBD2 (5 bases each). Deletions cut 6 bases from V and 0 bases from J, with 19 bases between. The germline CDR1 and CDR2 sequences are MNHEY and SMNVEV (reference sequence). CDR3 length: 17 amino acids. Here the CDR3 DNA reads TGTGCCAGCAGCACACGGGACCGAAGAACTAGCACAGATACGCAGTATTTT. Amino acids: CASSTRDRRTSTDTQYF.

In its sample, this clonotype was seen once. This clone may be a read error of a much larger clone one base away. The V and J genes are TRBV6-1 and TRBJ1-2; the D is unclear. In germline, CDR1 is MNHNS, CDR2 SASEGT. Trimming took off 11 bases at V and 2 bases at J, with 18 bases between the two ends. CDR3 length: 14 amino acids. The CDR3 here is CAGIGGTSNYGYTF. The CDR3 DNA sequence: TGTGCCGGTATCGGAGGCACTTCCAACTATGGCTACACCTTC.

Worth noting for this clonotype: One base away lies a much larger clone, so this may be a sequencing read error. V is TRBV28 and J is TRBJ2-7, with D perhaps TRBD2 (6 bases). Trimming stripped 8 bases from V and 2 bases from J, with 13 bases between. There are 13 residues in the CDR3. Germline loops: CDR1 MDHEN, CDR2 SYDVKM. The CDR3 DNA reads TGTGCCAGCCCGGGACTTGTTCCCTACGAGCAGTACTTC. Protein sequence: CASPGLVPYEQYF. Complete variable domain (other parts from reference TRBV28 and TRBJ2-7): DVKVTQSSRYLVKRTGEKVFLECVQDMDHENMFWYRQDPGLGLRLIYFSYDVKMKEKGDIPEGYSVSREKKERFSLILESASTNQTSMYLCASPGLVPYEQYFGPGTRLTVT.

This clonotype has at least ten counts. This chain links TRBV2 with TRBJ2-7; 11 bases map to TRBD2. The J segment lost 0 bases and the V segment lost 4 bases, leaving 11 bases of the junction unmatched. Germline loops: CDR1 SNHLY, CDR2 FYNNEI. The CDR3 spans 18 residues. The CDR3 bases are TGTGCCAGCAGTGCGCACTATCTACTAGCGGGGGTCTCCTACGAGCAGTACTTC. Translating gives CASSAHYLLAGVSYEQYF.

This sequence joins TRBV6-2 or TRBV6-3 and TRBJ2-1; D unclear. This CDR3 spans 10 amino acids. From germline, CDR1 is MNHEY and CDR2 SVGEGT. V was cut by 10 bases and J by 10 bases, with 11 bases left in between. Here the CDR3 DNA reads TGTGCCACCTGGACCGAGGAGCAGTTCTTC. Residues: CATWTEEQFF.